This T cell receptor beta chain stems from a study of T cells in Graves' hyperthyroidism and ophthalmopathy. From germline, CDR1 is LNHDA and CDR2 SQIVND (reference sequence). V lost 4 bases to trimming and J lost 3 bases, with 15 bases between them. This CDR3 contains 16 residues. Amplified regions were TCR beta CDR3 sequences from RNA transcripts. Primed by the HTBI set, a first-round RT-PCR was run on the TCR CDR3. TCRdb reanalysed the multiplex PCR reads using MiXCR and keeps one entry per CDR3 protein. Here the sample spans 360,000 or so distinct CDR3 sequences, 15% to 20% being singletons. The sample holds many counts of this clonotype.

The receptor's source is a woman aged 40 to 50 with Graves' ophthalmopathy. The sequenced sample consisted of blood. The rearrangement links TRBV19 to TRBJ2-2; D remains unclear. CDR3 DNA sequence: TGTGCCAGTAGTACTCCGGACCGGCGATACACCGGGGAGCTGTTTTTT. This translates into CASSTPDRRYTGELFF.